A selection of T cell receptor beta chains follows, all from one sample in a study of CD8+ T cells in alopecia areata. TCRdb keeps only in-frame clones here, not all; method: immunoSEQ multiplex PCR. The sample gives about 180,000 clones, 45% to 60% of which show up once; around 9.1% is in the top ten. This specimen was CD8+ T cells sorted from blood, taken at roughly week 52, from a patient treated with tofacitinib. The receptor source for this set is a human donor with alopecia areata. CDR3s include the opening cysteine and the closing phenylalanine or tryptophan. The D gene is left open where the match is weak. A clone size is listed for some rows: how often the clone was seen (once, few, many), or a class if it is expanded.

j_call | v_call | d_call | clone_size | cdr3_nt | cdr3_aa
TRBJ2-2 | TRBV29-1 | TRBD1 | . | TGCAGCGTTGGGGACAGAGTGAACACCGGGGAGCTGTTTTTT | CSVGDRVNTGELFF
TRBJ2-7 | TRBV27 | . | . | TGTGCCAGCAGTTTAGGACGGGGGCCCTCCTACGAGCAGTACTTC | CASSLGRGPSYEQYF
TRBJ1-1 | TRBV12-5 | . | . | TGTGCTAGCCTAGGGATCGCTGAAGCTTTCTTT | CASLGIAEAFF
TRBJ1-1 | TRBV18 | TRBD1 | . | TGTGCCAGCTCGGATGGACAGGGCACTGAAGCTTTCTTT | CASSDGQGTEAFF
TRBJ1-5 | TRBV5-6 | . | . | TGTGCCAGCAGCTTGTGGTCCTGGGGCCCACAGGGGCCCCAGCATTTT | CASSLWSWGPQGPQHF
TRBJ1-5 | TRBV13 | . | . | TGTGCCAGCAGCCTCGGGACTGGTCAGCCCCAGCATTTT | CASSLGTGQPQHF
TRBJ2-7 | TRBV5-1 | . | . | TGCGCCAGCAGCTCCCCCAACAGCCACGAGCAGTACTTC | CASSSPNSHEQYF
TRBJ1-6 | TRBV4-3 | TRBD1 | . | TGCGCCAGCAGCCAAGAAGGACAGGGGCGGTATTCACCCCTCCACTTT | CASSQEGQGRYSPLHF
TRBJ2-3 | TRBV15 | . | . | TGTGCCACCAGCAGAGATCCCGGGGGCGCAGATACGCAGTATTTT | CATSRDPGGADTQYF
TRBJ1-1 | TRBV10-3 | . | . | TGTGCCATCCGAGCAGACTTGAACACTGAAGCTTTCTTT | CAIRADLNTEAFF
TRBJ1-5 | TRBV2 | . | . | TGTGCCAGCAGTGACGGGAATCAGCCCCAGCATTTT | CASSDGNQPQHF
TRBJ2-1 | TRBV27 | . | . | TGTGCCAGCAGTTTGGAGACACAGTATAATGAGCAGTTCTTC | CASSLETQYNEQFF
TRBJ2-3 | TRBV5-1 | . | few | TGCGCCAGCAGCTTACAGGGTGCGAGGGGCACAGATACGCAGTATTTT | CASSLQGARGTDTQYF
TRBJ1-4 | TRBV7-9 | . | few | TGTGCCAGCAGCTTGAAGCTCAAACTGTTTTTT | CASSLKLKLFF
TRBJ1-5 | TRBV19 | . | . | TGTGCCAGTAGTGGGGGCAATCAGCCCCAGCATTTT | CASSGGNQPQHF
TRBJ1-1 | TRBV27 | . | few | TGTGCCAGCAGAGTACTACAGGGAAACACTGAAGCTTTCTTT | CASRVLQGNTEAFF
TRBJ1-6 | TRBV6-5 | . | . | TGTGCCAGCAGCCCCGGGGGTTCACCCCTCCACTTT | CASSPGGSPLHF
TRBJ2-1 | TRBV4-2 | TRBD1 | . | TGTGCCAGCAGCCTAACAGGGGATGAGCAGTTCTTC | CASSLTGDEQFF
TRBJ1-2 | TRBV2 | . | . | TGTGCCAGCAGTGAAGCCCTAGACAGTTACCTCTATGGCTACACCTTC | CASSEALDSYLYGYTF
TRBJ1-1 | TRBV25-1 | . | . | TGTGCCAGCAGTGTAAGGACCAACACTGAAGCTTTCTTT | CASSVRTNTEAFF
TRBJ1-5 | TRBV30 | . | . | TGTGCCTGGGGACCCGAAAACCATCATCAGCCCCAGCATTTT | CAWGPENHHQPQHF
TRBJ2-1 | TRBV10-3 | TRBD2 | many | TGTGCCATCAGTGACTCCCGGGGGGGCAATGAGCAGTTCTTC | CAISDSRGGNEQFF
TRBJ1-1 | TRBV7-9 | . | . | TGTGCCAGCATCTTCGGGGGGAGCTTGGACACTGAAGCTTTCTTT | CASIFGGSLDTEAFF
TRBJ1-6 | TRBV10-3 | . | . | TGTGCCATCAGTGAGATAGGGGACAATTCACCCCTCCACTTT | CAISEIGDNSPLHF
TRBJ1-6 | TRBV27 | . | . | TGTGCCAGCAGTTTATCGATAGGGCTGGCACCCCTCCACTTT | CASSLSIGLAPLHF
TRBJ1-5 | TRBV19 | . | . | TGTGCCAGCGGGGAGGATCAGCCCCAGCATTTT | CASGEDQPQHF
TRBJ2-7 | TRBV6-5 | TRBD2 | . | TGTGCCAGCAGTTACGGGGCTAGCGGGAGTTACGAGCAGTACTTC | CASSYGASGSYEQYF
TRBJ2-1 | TRBV30 | . | once | TGTGCCTGGTGCCTGGTCGACAATGAGCAGTTCTTC | CAWCLVDNEQFF
TRBJ2-5 | TRBV7-2 | . | . | TGTGCCAGCAGCTTAGGGGGCCGGTACCAAGAGACCCAGTACTTC | CASSLGGRYQETQYF
TRBJ2-7 | TRBV6-6 | TRBD1 | . | TGTGCCAGCAGTTTTTCGGGACAGGGAAACTCCTACGAGCAGTACTTC | CASSFSGQGNSYEQYF
TRBJ2-3 | TRBV6-5 | . | . | TGTGCCAGCAGTTCGGACGGATTTAAGGATACGCAGTATTTT | CASSSDGFKDTQYF
TRBJ2-3 | TRBV7-9 | . | . | TGTGCCAGCAGTCCCCCGGGGGTATCGACAGATACGCAGTATTTT | CASSPPGVSTDTQYF
TRBJ2-5 | TRBV5-1 | . | . | TGCGCCAGCAGCATGTGGAGGGGCGCGCGGGAGACCCAGTACTTC | CASSMWRGARETQYF
TRBJ1-1 | TRBV6-5 | . | few | TGTGCCAGCAGTTACGGGGGGAACACTGAAGCTTTCTTT | CASSYGGNTEAFF
TRBJ2-7 | TRBV19 | . | . | TGTGCCAGTAGTACCAAATTCTGGCAGACCTACGAGCAGTACTTC | CASSTKFWQTYEQYF
TRBJ2-2 | TRBV9 | . | . | TGTGCCAGCAGCGTAGAGCGAGACACCGGGGAGCTGTTTTTT | CASSVERDTGELFF
TRBJ1-2 | TRBV4-2 | . | . | TGTGCCAGCAGCCAAGATCAGGATGGCTACACCTTC | CASSQDQDGYTF
TRBJ1-2 | TRBV5-4 | TRBD1 | . | TGTGCCAGCAGCTTCGATCGGGGGGACAGACATGGCTACACCTTC | CASSFDRGDRHGYTF
TRBJ2-2 | TRBV29-1 | TRBD1 | . | TGCAGCGTTTTGGGACAGGGTATCACCGGGGAGCTGTTTTTT | CSVLGQGITGELFF
TRBJ2-7 | TRBV5-1 | . | . | TGCGCCAGCAGCTTGGCCCCCACTCTGGGATACGAGCAGTACTTC | CASSLAPTLGYEQYF
TRBJ2-1 | TRBV10-3 | TRBD1 | few | TGTGCCATCAGTGAGATAGGGACAGGGGGCGATGAGCAGTTCTTC | CAISEIGTGGDEQFF
TRBJ1-1 | TRBV6-5 | . | . | TGTGCCAGCAGTTACTCGAACAGCTTTAACACTGAAGCTTTCTTT | CASSYSNSFNTEAFF
TRBJ1-1 | TRBV9 | . | few | TGTGCCAGCAGCGTAGGGTCTGGATTTGGCAGGCCTCACACTGAAGCTTTCTTT | CASSVGSGFGRPHTEAFF
TRBJ1-4 | TRBV30 | . | . | TGTGCCTGGAGTGTAGGGGCCTTTGAAGAAAAACTGTTTTTT | CAWSVGAFEEKLFF
TRBJ1-2 | TRBV6-5 | . | . | TGTGCCAGCAGTTCGTATGACATCAACTATGGCTACACCTTC | CASSSYDINYGYTF
TRBJ1-5 | TRBV30 | . | . | TGTGCCTGGAGTGGATATGAGGGGAATCAGCCCCAGCATTTT | CAWSGYEGNQPQHF
TRBJ1-1 | TRBV20-1 | TRBD1 | few | TGCAGTGCGACAGGGGGCACTGAAGCTTTCTTT | CSATGGTEAFF
TRBJ2-1 | TRBV7-9 | TRBD2 | few | TGTGCCAGCAGCTCCCTCGTGGCGGGGGGGCAGGATGAGCAGTTCTTC | CASSSLVAGGQDEQFF
TRBJ2-4 | TRBV9 | . | few | TGTGCCAGCAGTGAGAGGGAAGGCGCCAAAAACATTCAGTACTTC | CASSEREGAKNIQYF